This is a list of T cell receptor beta chains from one sample in a study of CD8+ T cells in alopecia areata. Produced via immunoSEQ multiplex PCR; TCRdb's table is partial and in-frame only. The sample lists under 250,000 clones; roughly 57% were seen once. This material consisted of CD4+ T cells sorted from blood, taken at week 0. The source is a human donor with alopecia areata. The CDR3 runs from the conserved cysteine through the conserved F or W. Fields, in order: clone size, D gene, V gene, J gene, CDR3 protein, CDR3 DNA. A D gene is named only where the DNA matches it firmly. Size is stated for part of the rows, as once, few or many counts, or as a class when the clone is expanded.

NA	TRBD1	TRBV7-3	TRBJ2-7	CASSLGTGATYEQYF	TGTGCCAGCAGCCTCGGGACAGGGGCTACCTACGAGCAGTACTTC
once	NA	TRBV2	TRBJ1-5	CASSRVNQPQHF	TGTGCCAGCAGCAGGGTTAATCAGCCCCAGCATTTT
many	TRBD1	TRBV2	TRBJ1-1	CASRLRGRGTEAFF	TGTGCCAGCAGGCTCAGGGGGCGAGGAACTGAAGCTTTCTTT
NA	NA	TRBV30	TRBJ1-5	CAWKTTVGPQHF	TGTGCCTGGAAAACCACCGTTGGGCCCCAGCATTTT
once	NA	TRBV27	TRBJ1-5	CASRWREGGQPQHF	TGTGCCAGCCGCTGGAGGGAGGGCGGCCAGCCCCAGCATTTT
few	NA	TRBV7-9	TRBJ2-7	CASSLDRDTYEQYF	TGTGCCAGCAGCTTAGACCGGGACACCTACGAGCAGTACTTC
NA	NA	TRBV5-1	TRBJ2-1	CASSLIQGNEQFF	TGCGCCAGCAGCTTGATTCAGGGCAATGAGCAGTTCTTC
few	TRBD2	TRBV30	TRBJ2-1	CAWSGGRANNEQFF	TGTGCCTGGAGTGGGGGGAGGGCTAACAATGAGCAGTTCTTC
few	TRBD1	TRBV29-1	TRBJ2-7	CSTRDREFGEQYF	TGCAGCACCCGGGACAGGGAGTTCGGCGAGCAGTACTTC
NA	TRBD1	TRBV27	TRBJ2-7	CASTGQGALEQYF	TGTGCCAGCACGGGACAGGGGGCTCTTGAGCAGTACTTC
NA	TRBD1	TRBV5-4	TRBJ1-2	CASFGQGAYGYTF	TGTGCCAGCTTCGGACAGGGGGCCTATGGCTACACCTTC
few	NA	TRBV29-1	TRBJ2-3	CSVDSSTDTQYF	TGCAGCGTTGACTCTAGCACAGATACGCAGTATTTT
NA	NA	TRBV6-5	TRBJ1-1	CASSYEVARGTEAFF	TGTGCCAGCAGTTACGAAGTGGCCCGGGGCACTGAAGCTTTCTTT
few	TRBD2	TRBV19	TRBJ2-1	CASSIVAGTSYNEQFF	TGTGCCAGTAGTATCGTAGCGGGGACTTCCTACAATGAGCAGTTCTTC
NA	TRBD2	TRBV29-1	TRBJ2-7	CSVDVAGVYEQYF	TGCAGCGTTGACGTAGCGGGCGTCTACGAGCAGTACTTC
few	NA	TRBV7-9	TRBJ2-7	CASSLFKGVSYEQYF	TGTGCCAGCAGCTTATTCAAAGGGGTCTCCTACGAGCAGTACTTC
NA	NA	TRBV7-3	TRBJ1-1	CASSVRGTEAFF	TGTGCCAGCAGCGTAAGGGGCACTGAAGCTTTCTTT
NA	NA	TRBV20-1	TRBJ2-5	CSPRGPGTQYF	TGCAGTCCCCGGGGGCCTGGGACCCAGTACTTC
NA	TRBD1	TRBV11-2	TRBJ2-1	CASSSRTGVENEQFF	TGTGCCAGCAGCTCTCGGACAGGGGTGGAAAATGAGCAGTTCTTC
NA	NA	TRBV29-1	TRBJ2-3	CSLGRTSSSTDTQYF	TGCAGCCTTGGACGAACATCCTCTAGCACAGATACGCAGTATTTT
NA	NA	TRBV9	TRBJ1-1	CAGDRFDTEAFF	TGTGCCGGCGACAGATTTGACACTGAAGCTTTCTTT
NA	NA	TRBV5-4	TRBJ2-3	CASSLGAGSSTDTQYF	TGTGCCAGCAGCTTGGGTGCGGGATCTAGCACAGATACGCAGTATTTT
NA	NA	TRBV6-5	TRBJ1-1	CASSSDVNTEAFF	TGTGCCAGCAGTTCTGACGTTAACACTGAAGCTTTCTTT
NA	TRBD1	TRBV6-1	TRBJ1-2	CASSPGTVYGYTF	TGTGCCAGCAGCCCTGGGACAGTCTATGGCTACACCTTC
few	NA	TRBV7-9	TRBJ1-2	CVAEGNTF	NA
NA	NA	TRBV4-1	TRBJ2-5	CASSQAGPETQYF	TGCGCCAGCAGCCAAGCGGGGCCTGAGACCCAGTACTTC
NA	TRBD1	TRBV14	TRBJ2-5	CASSQVGRNRGKTQYF	TGTGCCAGCAGCCAAGTTGGCCGGAACAGGGGAAAGACCCAGTACTTC
once	TRBD1	TRBV7-9	TRBJ1-1	CASSSGRPRGVVNTEAFF	TGTGCCAGCAGTTCAGGGAGGCCCAGGGGGGTCGTGAACACTGAAGCTTTCTTT
NA	NA	TRBV19	TRBJ1-1	CASSIAHRLNTEAFF	TGTGCCAGTAGTATAGCTCACAGGTTGAACACTGAAGCTTTCTTT
NA	TRBD1	TRBV6-5	TRBJ1-6	CASSPTGTGNSPLHF	TGTGCCAGCAGTCCCACCGGGACAGGGAATTCACCCCTCCACTTT
NA	TRBD2	TRBV29-1	TRBJ2-7	CSVEVRGRSEQYF	TGCAGCGTTGAAGTGCGGGGGAGGAGTGAGCAGTACTTC
NA	TRBD2	TRBV30	TRBJ2-7	CAWSRVTSGTYEQYF	TGTGCCTGGTCTAGAGTTACTAGCGGGACTTACGAGCAGTACTTC
few	TRBD1	TRBV5-1	TRBJ2-3	CASSSGQRTDTQYF	TGCGCCAGCAGCTCGGGACAGCGCACAGATACGCAGTATTTT
many	TRBD1	TRBV5-5	TRBJ2-6	CASSSFRGSGANVLTF	TGTGCCAGCAGCTCCTTCAGGGGGTCTGGGGCCAACGTCCTGACTTTC
NA	TRBD2	TRBV5-1	TRBJ2-5	CASSSSGTSAGTQYF	TGCGCCAGCAGCTCCTCCGGGACTAGCGCGGGGACCCAGTACTTC
NA	NA	TRBV6-6	TRBJ1-5	CASSWGGGIKQPQHF	TGTGCCAGCAGTTGGGGAGGGGGTATTAAGCAGCCCCAGCATTTT
NA	NA	TRBV25-1	TRBJ2-7	CASSDAGTGSYEQYF	TGTGCCAGCAGTGACGCAGGGACGGGCTCCTACGAGCAGTACTTC
few	TRBD1	TRBV6-4	TRBJ1-2	CASGTGPTNYGYTF	TGTGCCAGCGGGACAGGGCCCACTAACTATGGCTACACCTTC
NA	TRBD1	TRBV28	TRBJ1-1	CASSSDRGNTEAFF	TGTGCCAGCAGTTCGGACAGGGGGAACACTGAAGCTTTCTTT
NA	TRBD2	TRBV4-1	TRBJ2-7	CASSQVGGRQWYEQYF	TGCGCCAGCAGCCAAGTAGGCGGGAGGCAGTGGTACGAGCAGTACTTC
NA	TRBD1	TRBV30	TRBJ1-4	CAWSTPGQGAIGEKLFF	TGTGCCTGGAGTACGCCGGGACAGGGGGCCATTGGGGAAAAACTGTTTTTT
NA	NA	TRBV5-1	TRBJ2-1	CASSLGSDEQFF	TGCGCCAGCAGCTTGGGGTCGGATGAGCAGTTCTTC
NA	NA	TRBV4-1	TRBJ1-1	CASSHAIRGSGTEAFF	TGCGCCAGCAGCCATGCCATCAGGGGTAGTGGGACTGAAGCTTTCTTT
NA	TRBD1	TRBV28	TRBJ2-7	CASSFVLNRGQYEQYF	TGTGCCAGCAGTTTCGTCTTGAACAGGGGGCAATACGAGCAGTACTTC
NA	TRBD1	TRBV6-4	TRBJ1-5	CASSAPGQGGRNNQPQHF	TGTGCCAGCAGTGCACCGGGACAGGGAGGAAGAAACAATCAGCCCCAGCATTTT
NA	NA	TRBV5-1	TRBJ1-1	CASSFQLNTEAFF	TGCGCCAGCAGCTTTCAACTGAACACTGAAGCTTTCTTT
NA	TRBD2	TRBV27	TRBJ2-7	CASSLKGSGTYEQYF	TGTGCCAGCAGTTTGAAGGGTAGCGGGACGTACGAGCAGTACTTC
NA	NA	TRBV30	TRBJ2-5	CAWSGYSGTAKETQYF	TGTGCCTGGAGTGGGTACTCCGGGACTGCAAAAGAGACCCAGTACTTC
NA	NA	TRBV4-1	TRBJ1-2	CASSQDLPYGYTF	TGCGCCAGCAGCCAAGATTTACCTTATGGCTACACCTTC
NA	NA	TRBV9	TRBJ1-2	CASSVGQGPNYGYTF	TGTGCCAGCAGCGTAGGGCAGGGCCCTAACTATGGCTACACCTTC
NA	TRBD2	TRBV5-1	TRBJ2-3	CASSSGTSGVTDTQYF	TGCGCCAGCAGCAGTGGGACTAGTGGGGTCACAGATACGCAGTATTTT
NA	TRBD1	TRBV7-9	TRBJ1-2	CASSLGGTGDNYGYTF	TGTGCCAGCAGCTTAGGGGGGACAGGAGACAACTATGGCTACACCTTC